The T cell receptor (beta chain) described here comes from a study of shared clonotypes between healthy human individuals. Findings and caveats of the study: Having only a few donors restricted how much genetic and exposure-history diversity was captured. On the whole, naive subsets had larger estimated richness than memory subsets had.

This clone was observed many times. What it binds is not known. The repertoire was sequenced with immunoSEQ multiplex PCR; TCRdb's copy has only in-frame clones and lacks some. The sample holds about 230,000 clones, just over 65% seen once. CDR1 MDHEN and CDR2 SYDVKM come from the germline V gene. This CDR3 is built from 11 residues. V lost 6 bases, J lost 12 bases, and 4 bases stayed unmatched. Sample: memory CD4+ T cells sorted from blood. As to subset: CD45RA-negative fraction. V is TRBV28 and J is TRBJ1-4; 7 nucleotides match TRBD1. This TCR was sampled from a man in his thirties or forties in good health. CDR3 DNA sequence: TGTGCCAGCAGGGCCGGGACAGAACTGTTTTTT. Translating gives CASRAGTELFF.